Each of the 32 T cell receptor beta chains below was sequenced from the same sample in a study of T cell responses to AZD1222 COVID-19 vaccine. The table came from immunoSEQ multiplex PCR; TCRdb's copy has only in-frame clones and leaves some out. In the table there are about 140,000 clones, about nine tenths of which are singletons. The sample here was peripheral blood, taken on day 0 of AZD1222 vaccination. These TCRs come from an adult in good health.

This clone was detected once. This rearrangement joins TRBV27 to TRBJ1-3; no firm D call. The germline gives CDR1 MNHEY, CDR2 SMNVEV (reference sequence). The CDR3 has 13 residues. V dropped 4 bases and J dropped 6 bases, with 10 bases sitting between them. CDR3 coding DNA: TGTGCCAGCAGTTCAAATGTAGAAAACACCATATATTTT. As protein: CASSSNVENTIYF.

This clone was recorded once. The chain carries TRBV10-3 and TRBJ1-5; D is possibly TRBD1 (6 bases). The CDR3 totals 16 residues. CDR1 and CDR2 from the germline V gene are ENHRY and SYGVKD. Between the trimmed V and J ends, which lost 2 bases and 1 base, there was a span of 12 bases. This CDR3 reads CAISEGGGLSNQPQHF. The CDR3 DNA reads TGTGCCATCAGTGAGGGAGGGGGTCTAAGCAATCAGCCCCAGCATTTT.

In its sample, this clone was seen a few times. V usage is TRBV18 and J usage is TRBJ1-3; D remains ambiguous. Trimming removed 6 bases from V and 3 bases from J, with 18 bases in between. CDR3 length: 16 amino acids. The V gene's germline CDR1 is KGHSH and CDR2 LQKENI. In DNA, the CDR3 is TGTGCCAGCTCTCCTAAGCCTGGGTCTGGTGGAAACACCATATATTTT. As protein: CASSPKPGSGGNTIYF.

The chain carries TRBV2 and TRBJ2-2; D uncertain. This CDR3 comprises 14 residues. Looked up from germline, CDR1 is SNHLY and CDR2 is FYNNEI. The V and J ends lost 6 bases and 0 bases respectively, with 8 bases between them. The CDR3: CASSRRPNTGELFF. DNA of the CDR3: TGTGCCAGCAGCCGAAGACCGAACACCGGGGAGCTGTTTTTT. Full variable domain (remainder filled in from reference TRBV2 and TRBJ2-2): EPEVTQTPSHQVTQMGQEVILRCVPISNHLYFYWYRQILGQKVEFLVSFYNNEISEKSEIFDDQFSVERPDGSNFTLKIRSTKLEDSAMYFCASSRRPNTGELFFGEGSRLTVL.

Concerning this clone: The identical CDR3 is also encoded by other nucleotide sequences in the sample. The V call is TRBV27, the J call TRBJ1-2, with 7 bases aligning to TRBD1. This CDR3 comprises 13 residues. With 4 bases clipped from V and 5 bases from J, the junction kept 4 bases outside the gene matches. Germline values: CDR1 MNHEY, CDR2 SMNVEV (reference sequence). As DNA, the CDR3 is TGTGCCAGCAGTTCCCGACAGGGTTATGGCTACACCTTC. This translates into CASSSRQGYGYTF.

The gene calls are TRBV13 and TRBJ1-4; D perhaps matches TRBD1 (6 bases). The CDR3 is 13 residues long. V lost 4 bases and J lost 8, with 11 bases in between. CDR1 and CDR2 (germline): PRHDT, FYEKMQ (reference sequence). This chain's CDR3 is CASSSGQQEKLFF. DNA for the CDR3: TGTGCCAGCAGCTCCGGACAGCAGGAAAAACTGTTTTTT.

V is TRBV28 and J is TRBJ2-7; D not certain. The CDR3 contains 14 residues. In germline, CDR1 is MDHEN, CDR2 SYDVKM. V dropped 2 bases and J dropped 2 bases, with 10 bases sitting between them. DNA of the CDR3: TGTGCCAGCAGTTTAATGGAAAGGGCCTACGAGCAGTACTTC. It codes for CASSLMERAYEQYF.

This rearrangement joins TRBV28 to TRBJ2-1, with TRBD2 matching 9 bases. CDR1 is MDHEN and CDR2 is SYDVKM in the germline V gene. Unmatched junction bases numbered 10, after V lost 8 bases and J lost 8 bases. This CDR3 is built from 14 residues. The CDR3 nucleotides read TGTGCCAGCCGTCGTGCTAGCGGGGTCCATGAGCAGTTCTTC. It specifies CASRRASGVHEQFF.

This clone appeared a single time. The CDR3 is CASSYSAANTEAFF. Here the CDR3 DNA reads TGTGCCAGCAGTTACTCGGCAGCGAACACTGAAGCTTTCTTT. This rearrangement joins TRBV6-5 to TRBJ1-1; no definite D call. Deletions cut 0 bases from V and 1 base from J, with 6 bases between. Germline assignment: CDR1 MNHEY and CDR2 SVGAGI. The CDR3 runs to 14 residues.

This rearrangement joins TRBV6-5 to TRBJ1-2; D is possibly TRBD1 (5 bases). Germline V gene lookup returns CDR1 MNHEY and CDR2 SVGAGI. V was clipped by 6 bases and J by 3 bases, with 5 bases between them. The CDR3 is made up of 11 amino acids. In DNA form, the CDR3 reads TGTGCCAGCAGGACAGACTATGGCTACACCTTC. Translating gives CASRTDYGYTF.

V is TRBV5-1 and J is TRBJ1-1; 7 nucleotides match TRBD1. The germline CDR1 and CDR2 sequences are SGHRS and YFSETQ. This CDR3 has 14 amino acids. The V segment lost 5 bases and the J segment 5 bases; nucleotides outside the gene matches: 9. This chain's CDR3 is CASRPQGGITEAFF. The CDR3 nucleotides are TGCGCCAGCAGACCCCAGGGGGGAATAACTGAAGCTTTCTTT.

The chain couples TRBV5-4 to TRBJ2-1, with 10 bases fitting TRBD2. This CDR3 contains 16 residues. The trim removed 4 bases at V and 7 bases at J, leaving 11 bases unmatched. CDR1 is SGHNT, CDR2 YYREEE, per germline (reference sequence). The CDR3 reads CASSPASGGMVNEQFF. DNA for the CDR3: TGTGCCAGCAGCCCCGCTAGCGGGGGTATGGTTAATGAGCAGTTCTTC.

CDR3 bases: TGTGCCAGCAGCCCGAGGACTAGCGGGCCAGACTTACAAGAGACCCAGTACTTC. It translates to CASSPRTSGPDLQETQYF. The rearrangement joins TRBV3-1 (or the pseudogene TRBV3-2) to TRBJ2-5; 11 bases align to TRBD2. The CDR3 runs 18 residues. Germline-derived CDR1 and CDR2 are LGHDT and YNNKEL (reference sequence). The trim removed 4 bases at V and 2 bases at J, leaving 12 bases unmatched.

The chain has TRBV28 and TRBJ2-3, with a possible D match to TRBD1 (5 bases). CDR1 is MDHEN, CDR2 SYDVKM, per germline. Trimming left V 3 bases short and J 2 bases short, with 12 bases between. The CDR3 runs to 15 residues. DNA for the CDR3: TGTGCCAGCAGTTTCAGAAGGGGCTCCACAGATACGCAGTATTTT. The encoded protein is CASSFRRGSTDTQYF.

This CDR3 is CASSQTALPQLFF. CDR3 DNA: TGCGCCAGCAGCCAAACCGCCTTGCCCCAACTGTTTTTT. The V and J genes are TRBV4-1 and TRBJ1-4; the D is unclear. The CDR3 length is 13 residues. CDR1 MGHRA and CDR2 YSYEKL come from the germline V gene. Trimming shortened V by 2 bases and J by 12 bases, and 13 bases separated the two germline ends.

V is TRBV6-5 and J is TRBJ1-5; TRBD1 might be the D (6 bases). The germline gives CDR1 MNHEY, CDR2 SVGAGI. The CDR3 covers 14 residues. V dropped 5 bases and J dropped 6 bases, with 14 bases sitting between them. As DNA, the CDR3 is TGTGCCAGCAGTAAGAGACAGGTCGGTCAGCCCCAGCATTTT. Translating gives CASSKRQVGQPQHF.

The chain links TRBV5-4 to TRBJ2-3; D is unclear. Trimming stripped 4 bases from V and 2 bases from J, with 8 bases between. The CDR3 is 13 residues long. Germline CDR1 SGHNT, CDR2 YYREEE (reference sequence). CDR3 region: CASSLILTDTQYF. The CDR3 DNA reads as TGTGCCAGCAGCCTCATCCTCACAGATACGCAGTATTTT.

The chain combines TRBV28 with TRBJ1-3, with a weak D call TRBD1 (6 bases). CDR1 and CDR2 from the germline V gene are MDHEN and SYDVKM. Trimming pared 5 bases from V and 8 bases from J, leaving 7 bases between. The CDR3 sequence is 11 residues long. CDR3 sequence (DNA): TGTGCCAGCAGTCAGGGGTACACCATATATTTT. Its protein product is CASSQGYTIYF.

This clone was picked up one time. The gene calls are TRBV5-1 and TRBJ2-3; no reliable D call. Trimming removed 3 bases from V and 0 bases from J, with 11 bases in between. Looked up from germline, CDR1 is SGHRS and CDR2 is YFSETQ. This CDR3 region has 15 residues. The CDR3 loop reads CASSSRGRSTDTQYF. The CDR3 nucleotides read TGCGCCAGCAGCTCCCGTGGGCGGAGCACAGATACGCAGTATTTT. Using reference TRBV5-1 and TRBJ2-3 for the parts outside the CDR3, the full variable domain is KAGVTQTPRYLIKTRGQQVTLSCSPISGHRSVSWYQQTPGQGLQFLFEYFSETQRNKGNFPGRFSGRQFSNSRSEMNVSTLELGDSALYLCASSSRGRSTDTQYFGPGTRLTVL.

To note about this clone: At the DNA level, this CDR3 is encoded by other sequences in the same sample as well. The chain uses TRBV27 and TRBJ2-7; TRBD1 aligns across 9 bases. The CDR3 spans 15 residues. Trimming took 3 bases from V and 2 from J; bases not matched to a gene: 5. Germline V gene sequence: CDR1 MNHEY, CDR2 SMNVEV (reference sequence). The CDR3 coding sequence is TGTGCCAGCAGTTTTCTTGGGACAGGGACCTACGAGCAGTACTTC. This encodes CASSFLGTGTYEQYF.

The chain is built from TRBV27 and TRBJ2-3; TRBD2 matches 8 bases. The CDR3 contains 14 residues. V dropped 6 bases and J dropped 4; count of bases not matched to a gene: 6. Germline V lookup: CDR1 MNHEY, CDR2 SMNVEV (reference sequence). CDR3 in amino acids: CASRLAVFADTQYF. The CDR3 nucleotides are TGTGCCAGCAGACTAGCGGTCTTCGCAGATACGCAGTATTTT.

The chain carries TRBV10-2 and TRBJ2-7; D unresolved. This CDR3 contains 13 residues. The V gene's germline CDR1 is WSHSY and CDR2 SAAADI. V was shortened by 0 bases and J by 7 bases, with 10 bases between the two germline ends. CDR3 DNA sequence: TGCGCCAGCAGTGAGTCTGGCCTCGTGGAGCAGTACTTC. As protein: CASSESGLVEQYF.

The chain links TRBV5-1 to TRBJ1-6, with D hard to call. Trimming took off 0 bases at V and 5 bases at J, with 9 bases between the two ends. The CDR3 extends over 15 amino acids. Germline V gene sequence: CDR1 SGHRS, CDR2 YFSETQ. The chain's CDR3 is CASSLVSGDNSPLHF. In DNA, the CDR3 is TGCGCCAGCAGCTTGGTTTCCGGGGATAATTCACCCCTCCACTTT.

The chain has TRBV28 and TRBJ2-7, with D unclear. The CDR3 runs to 12 residues. Between the trimmed V and J ends, which lost 11 bases and 3 bases, there was a span of 14 bases. The germline CDR1 and CDR2 sequences are MDHEN and SYDVKM. The CDR3 bases are TGTGCCTCCTTCAAGCCCCTCTACGAGCAGTACTTC. Its protein is CASFKPLYEQYF.

The V and J genes are TRBV5-1 and TRBJ2-5; TRBD1 agrees at 7 bases. Germline lookup yields CDR1 SGHRS and CDR2 YFSETQ. V gave up 4 bases and J gave up 0 bases; unmatched junction bases: 9. This CDR3 is 16 amino acids long. The DNA for the CDR3 is TGCGCCAGCAGCCCCCCAGGGACAGCCTACCAAGAGACCCAGTACTTC. Protein sequence: CASSPPGTAYQETQYF.

This clone was detected once. The V call is TRBV4-2, the J call TRBJ1-2; D ambiguous. The CDR3 is made up of 13 amino acids. Germline CDR1 is LGHNA and CDR2 is YNFKEQ. The V end was cut by 0 bases, the J end by 5 bases, with 7 bases between. The CDR3 is CASSQDTSYGYTF. The CDR3 bases are TGTGCCAGCAGCCAAGATACGAGTTATGGCTACACCTTC.

The chain recombines TRBV27 with TRBJ2-3, with unresolved D. Germline V gene sequence: CDR1 MNHEY, CDR2 SMNVEV (reference sequence). V dropped 5 bases and J dropped 1 base, with 4 bases sitting between them. This CDR3 contains 12 residues. The chain's CDR3 is CASSVGTDTQYF. In DNA, the CDR3 is TGTGCCAGCAGTGTTGGCACAGATACGCAGTATTTT.

The chain employs TRBV6-5 and TRBJ1-2, with 8 bases identical to TRBD1. Trimming cost V 2 bases and J 3 bases; bases outside gene matches: 2. The CDR3 has 14 residues. From germline, CDR1 is MNHEY and CDR2 SVGAGI. The CDR3 DNA is TGTGCCAGCAGTTACGACAGGGGTGACTATGGCTACACCTTC. This sequence encodes CASSYDRGDYGYTF.

The genes are TRBV19 and TRBJ2-7; perhaps D is TRBD1 or TRBD2 (5 bases each). CDR1 is LNHDA, CDR2 SQIVND, per germline (reference sequence). The CDR3 is 14 amino acids. Between the trimmed V and J ends, which lost 3 bases and 3 bases, there was a span of 12 bases. The CDR3 DNA sequence: TGTGCCAGTAGTATCGCGGGCAGGGTCTACGAGCAGTACTTC. This encodes CASSIAGRVYEQYF.

This rearrangement joins TRBV4-2 to TRBJ1-6; D is unresolved. The V gene's germline CDR1 is LGHNA and CDR2 YNFKEQ. V lost 1 base and J lost 4, with 2 bases in between. CDR3 length equals 13 residues. The CDR3 nucleotides read TGTGCCAGCAGCCAAGCTTATAATTCACCCCTCCACTTT. Translation: CASSQAYNSPLHF.

The rearrangement uses TRBV11-2 and TRBJ2-5; 14 positions agree with TRBD2. Germline values: CDR1 SGHAT, CDR2 FQNNGV. This CDR3 spans 17 amino acids. With V trimmed by 1 base and J by 3 bases, 4 bases remained unmatched. CDR3 amino acids: CASSLGVGLAGEETQYF. The CDR3 nucleotides are TGTGCCAGCAGCTTAGGGGTGGGACTAGCGGGAGAAGAGACCCAGTACTTC.

The J gene is TRBJ2-1, the V gene TRBV21-1. TRBV21-1 corresponds to a pseudogene. The CDR3 is 15 amino acids. The CDR3: CASSKRRASYNEQFF. The CDR3 DNA is TGTGCCAGCAGCAAGAGACGGGCCTCCTACAATGAGCAGTTCTTC.